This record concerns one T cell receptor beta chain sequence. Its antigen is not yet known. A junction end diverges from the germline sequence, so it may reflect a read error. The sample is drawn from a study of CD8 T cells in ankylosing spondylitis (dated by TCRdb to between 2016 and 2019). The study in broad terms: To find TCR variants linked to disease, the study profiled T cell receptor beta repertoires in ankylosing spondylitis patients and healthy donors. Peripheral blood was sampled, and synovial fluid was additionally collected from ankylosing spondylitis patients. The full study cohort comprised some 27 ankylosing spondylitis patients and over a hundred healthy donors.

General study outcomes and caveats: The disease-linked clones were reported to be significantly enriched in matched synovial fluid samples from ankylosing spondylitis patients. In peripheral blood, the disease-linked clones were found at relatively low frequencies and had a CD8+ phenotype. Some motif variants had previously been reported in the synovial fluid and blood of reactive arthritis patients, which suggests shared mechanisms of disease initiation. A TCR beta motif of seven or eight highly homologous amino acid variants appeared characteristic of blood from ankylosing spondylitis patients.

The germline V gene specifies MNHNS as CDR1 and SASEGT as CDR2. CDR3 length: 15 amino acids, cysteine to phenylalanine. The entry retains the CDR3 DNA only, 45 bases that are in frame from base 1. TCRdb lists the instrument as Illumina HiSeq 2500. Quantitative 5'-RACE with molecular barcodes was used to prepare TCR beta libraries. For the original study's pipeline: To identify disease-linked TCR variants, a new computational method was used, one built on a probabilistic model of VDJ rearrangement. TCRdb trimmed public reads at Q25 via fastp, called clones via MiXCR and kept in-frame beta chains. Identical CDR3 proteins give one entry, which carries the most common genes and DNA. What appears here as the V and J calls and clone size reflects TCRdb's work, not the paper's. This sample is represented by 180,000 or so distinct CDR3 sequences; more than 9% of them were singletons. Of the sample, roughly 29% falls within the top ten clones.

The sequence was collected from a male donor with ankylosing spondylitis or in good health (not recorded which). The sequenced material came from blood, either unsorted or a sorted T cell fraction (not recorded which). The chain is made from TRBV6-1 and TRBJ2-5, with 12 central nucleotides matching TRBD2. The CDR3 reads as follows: CVSSQKTSGSVTQYF. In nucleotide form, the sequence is TGTGTCAGCAGTCAGAAGACTAGCGGGAGTGTGACCCAGTACTTC.